A selection of T cell receptor beta chains follows, all from one sample in a study of sequential checkpoint blockade in melanoma. Measured with immunoSEQ multiplex PCR; TCRdb has only the in-frame clones, and not every one. The table has under 20,000 clones, roughly 70% seen once. Sample: CD8+ T cells sorted from blood (inferred from file names), taken from a patient given nivolumab and ipilimumab in sequence. The receptors stem from a human donor with melanoma. Both conserved end residues are trimmed from each CDR3. A D gene is named only where the DNA matches it firmly.

TRBJ2-7,-,TRBV7-9,ASSSPYEQY
TRBJ2-1,TRBD2,TRBV29-1,SVASLAGVIGEQF
TRBJ1-3,-,TRBV9,ASSVGPRSSGNTIY
TRBJ1-1,TRBD1,TRBV14,ASSQSDRGSMNTEAF
TRBJ2-1,TRBD2,TRBV6-6,ASSYGTSVEQF
TRBJ2-7,-,TRBV27,ASSYGGVSSYEQY
TRBJ2-7,TRBD1,TRBV5-4,ASSQDRGTGGYEQY
TRBJ2-1,-,TRBV4-3,ASSQGGTEQF
-,-,TRBV7-9,ASSLDEQY
-,TRBD1,TRBV6-5,ASSQTGVDEQY
TRBJ1-1,TRBD1,TRBV27,ASSLNRGGTEAF
TRBJ1-5,TRBD1,TRBV6-5,ASKRTGGDQPQH
TRBJ2-2,-,TRBV9,ASSVGRTVITGELF
TRBJ2-7,TRBD2,TRBV19,ASSYRTSASYEQY
-,-,TRBV4-3,ASSQEDSSYEQY
TRBJ1-1,-,TRBV10-3,AISRTEGTEAF
TRBJ2-7,TRBD2,TRBV5-5,ASSPAGGAEQY
TRBJ2-3,-,TRBV15,ATSRDQAHTQY
TRBJ2-5,TRBD2,TRBV10-3,AISPSGQETQY
TRBJ2-3,TRBD2,TRBV2,ASSDRAGGPDTQY
TRBJ2-1,-,TRBV7-2,ASSQNEQF
TRBJ2-7,-,TRBV9,ASSGSEYEQY
TRBJ2-2,TRBD1,TRBV7-3,ASSYSGGGGELF
TRBJ2-2,-,TRBV7-9,ASTLHPGTGELF
TRBJ2-2,-,TRBV29-1,SVVVTANTGELF
TRBJ1-4,-,TRBV9,ASSVEGTPNEKLF
TRBJ2-2,-,TRBV13,ASSFYAAGSTGELF
TRBJ2-3,TRBD2,TRBV7-3,ATARTSGEGDTQY
TRBJ2-1,-,TRBV13,ASSPTGLGGSGEQF
TRBJ2-2,-,TRBV6-5,ASSSGGTGELF
TRBJ2-1,-,TRBV5-6,ASSFPQGEQF
TRBJ1-2,TRBD1,TRBV11-2,ASSPGGDYGYT
TRBJ2-7,TRBD1,TRBV7-8,ASSGLGTVIYEQY
TRBJ2-7,-,TRBV6-6,ASSYSFQASGYEQY
TRBJ2-7,TRBD1,TRBV2,ASSVRDRGYEQY
TRBJ2-7,TRBD1,TRBV6-5,ASSLRTGSYEQY
TRBJ2-3,TRBD2,TRBV2,ASSEPSGRARTDTQY
TRBJ2-2,-,TRBV7-6,ASSLGSLGELF
TRBJ2-7,-,TRBV7-8,ASSIPRGRDPEQY
TRBJ2-4,-,TRBV27,ASSLSGRLAKNIQY
TRBJ2-7,TRBD1,TRBV29-1,SVRDRKYEQY
TRBJ2-6,-,TRBV29-1,SVVLLLAIQSRANVLT
TRBJ2-1,TRBD1,TRBV27,ASSPDRGEDNEQF
TRBJ2-1,-,TRBV27,ASSFDSSYNEQF